The rows below give T cell receptor beta chains drawn from one sample of a study of cytotoxic CD8 clonotypes in ibrutinib-treated CLL. Here immunoSEQ multiplex PCR was the method, and the copy in TCRdb shows in-frame clones only, minus some. The data show over 100,000 clones, around 85% seen once. Sequenced material: PBMCs, taken after 24 months of ibrutinib treatment. The source of these receptors is a human donor with chronic lymphocytic leukemia. CDR3s include the opening cysteine and the closing phenylalanine or tryptophan. A D gene is named only where the DNA matches it firmly. Clone size is shown for a subset of rows, as once, few, many or a class of expanded clone.

abundance	len	d_gene	j_gene	v_gene	CDR3nt	CDR3aa
-	13	-	TRBJ1-1	TRBV9	TGTGCCAGCAGCGTATCCTCCGCGGGTGAAGCTTTCTTT	CASSVSSAGEAFF
-	15	-	TRBJ1-1	TRBV19	TGTGCCAGTAGTATCAGGGGAGGACTGAACACTGAAGCTTTCTTT	CASSIRGGLNTEAFF
-	14	-	TRBJ2-3	TRBV9	TGTGCCAGCACACTGGATCTCAGCACAGATACGCAGTATTTT	CASTLDLSTDTQYF
-	13	-	TRBJ2-1	TRBV5-1	TGCGCCAGCAGCCGTGGACGGTACAATGAGCAGTTCTTC	CASSRGRYNEQFF
-	12	-	TRBJ2-3	TRBV7-3	TGTGCCAGCAGCCCAAACGGGGATACGCAGTATTTT	CASSPNGDTQYF
-	16	-	TRBJ1-3	TRBV7-2	TGTGCCAGCAGCTTATGGGGACGGACGTCTGGAAACACCATATATTTT	CASSLWGRTSGNTIYF
-	14	TRBD1	TRBJ2-4	TRBV27	TGTGCCAGCAGTTTTCCGGGACAGGGACACATTCAGTACTTC	CASSFPGQGHIQYF
-	14	TRBD1	TRBJ1-1	TRBV10-3	TGTGCCATAGCCATCGACAGGGTTAACACTGAAGCTTTCTTT	CAIAIDRVNTEAFF
-	11	-	TRBJ2-7	TRBV25-1	TGTGCCAGCAGTCGGAAGAACGAGCAGTACTTC	CASSRKNEQYF
few	16	-	TRBJ1-5	TRBV19	TGTGCCAGTAGCGATACTCCGGGACGGAGCAATCAGCCCCAGCATTTT	CASSDTPGRSNQPQHF
-	13	-	TRBJ2-7	TRBV6-1	TGTGCCAGCAGTGTGGGGGTGCGGTACGAGCAGTACTTC	CASSVGVRYEQYF
-	16	TRBD1	TRBJ1-3	TRBV28	TGTGCCAGCAGTTCCCCAGGGGGAAGCTCTGGAAACACCATATATTTT	CASSSPGGSSGNTIYF
-	17	TRBD2	TRBJ2-5	TRBV4-1	TGCGCCAGCAGCCAAGACCATGCGGGGGGGCTTTCCGAGACCCAGTACTTC	CASSQDHAGGLSETQYF
-	16	TRBD1	TRBJ2-6	TRBV7-9	TGTGCCTTAGCCGGGACAGGGACTTCTGGGGCCAACGTCCTGACTTTC	CALAGTGTSGANVLTF
-	13	-	TRBJ2-1	TRBV5-6	TGTGCCAGCATCGGGGACGGGAACAATGAGCAGTTCTTC	CASIGDGNNEQFF
-	15	-	TRBJ2-7	TRBV7-9	TGTGCCAGCAGCCCCAAGGCGGCGTTCGCGAACGAGCAGTACTTC	CASSPKAAFANEQYF
-	17	TRBD1	TRBJ1-2	TRBV11-2	TGTGCCAGCAGCTTAGATGGCCCGGGACAGGGCCTATATGGCTACACCTTC	CASSLDGPGQGLYGYTF
-	15	TRBD2	TRBJ2-1	TRBV18	TGTGCCAGCTCACCAATCGGGGGGGCGGGTAATGAGCAGTTCTTC	CASSPIGGAGNEQFF
-	15	TRBD2	TRBJ2-1	TRBV4-2	TGTGCCAGCAGCCAAGCTAGCGGGGGGCCCAATGAGCAGTTCTTC	CASSQASGGPNEQFF
few	14	TRBD1	TRBJ1-5	TRBV5-4	TGTGCCAGCAGCCTTGGACAGGCCAATCAGCCCCAGCATTTT	CASSLGQANQPQHF
-	16	TRBD1	TRBJ2-7	TRBV7-3	TGTGCCAGCAGCTTAGGGGGCCGACAGGGGTTATACGAGCAGTACTTC	CASSLGGRQGLYEQYF